This note documents a single T cell receptor (beta chain) sequence. What it binds is not known. These data belong to a study of T cell responses to AZD1222 COVID-19 vaccine. Overall study results and limits: Mapped onto spike, vaccine-associated CD4 TCRs spanned it and were dominant at 160-218 and 743-854.

Data came from immunoSEQ multiplex PCR; TCRdb stores just in-frame clones and leaves some out. The sample consists of around 130,000 clones, 70% to 90% of them appearing once. The source material was peripheral blood, sampled on day 0 of AZD1222 vaccination. The sequence was collected from an adult in good health.

CDR3 DNA sequence: TGTGCCAGCAGCCAAGGGACACTTCGTGGAAACACCATATATTTT. Residues: CASSQGTLRGNTIYF. This chain uses TRBV3-1 (or the pseudogene TRBV3-2) with TRBJ1-3, with TRBD1 as a possible D gene (5 bases). Between the trimmed V and J ends, which lost 1 base and 3 bases, there was a span of 10 bases. Germline V gene sequence: CDR1 LGHDT, CDR2 YNNKEL (reference sequence). The CDR3 loop spans 15 amino acids.